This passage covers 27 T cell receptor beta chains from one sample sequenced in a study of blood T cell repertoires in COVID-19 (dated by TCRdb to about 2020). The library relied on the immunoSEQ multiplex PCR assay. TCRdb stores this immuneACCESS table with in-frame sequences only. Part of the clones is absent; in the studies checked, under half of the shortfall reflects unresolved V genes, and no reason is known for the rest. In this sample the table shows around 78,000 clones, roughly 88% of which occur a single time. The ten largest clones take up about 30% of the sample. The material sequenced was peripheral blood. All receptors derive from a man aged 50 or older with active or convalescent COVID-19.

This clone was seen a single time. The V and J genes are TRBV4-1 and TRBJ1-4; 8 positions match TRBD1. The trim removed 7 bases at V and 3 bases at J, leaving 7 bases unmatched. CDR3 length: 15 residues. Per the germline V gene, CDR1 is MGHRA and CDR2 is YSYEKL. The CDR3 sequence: CASTPPGQANEKLFF. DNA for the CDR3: TGCGCCAGCACCCCGCCGGGACAGGCTAATGAAAAACTGTTTTTT.

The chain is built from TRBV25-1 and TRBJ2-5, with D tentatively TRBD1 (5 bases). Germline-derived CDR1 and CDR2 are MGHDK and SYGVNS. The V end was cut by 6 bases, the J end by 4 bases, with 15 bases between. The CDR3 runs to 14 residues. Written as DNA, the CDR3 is TGTGCCAGCAGGGACGACAGAGTTTTAGAGACCCAGTACTTC. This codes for CASRDDRVLETQYF.

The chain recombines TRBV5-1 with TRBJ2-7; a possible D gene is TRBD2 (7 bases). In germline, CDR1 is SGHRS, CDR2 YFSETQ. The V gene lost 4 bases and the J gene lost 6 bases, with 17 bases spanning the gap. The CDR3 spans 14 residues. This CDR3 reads CASSAAQGGGEQYF. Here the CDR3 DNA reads TGCGCCAGCAGCGCGGCTCAGGGAGGGGGCGAGCAGTACTTC.

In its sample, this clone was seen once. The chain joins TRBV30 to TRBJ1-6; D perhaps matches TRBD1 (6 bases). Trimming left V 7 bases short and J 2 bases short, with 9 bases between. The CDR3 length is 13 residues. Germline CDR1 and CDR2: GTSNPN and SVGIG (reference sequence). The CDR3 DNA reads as TGTGCCTCCCGGGACACCTATAATTCACCCCTCCACTTT. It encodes CASRDTYNSPLHF.

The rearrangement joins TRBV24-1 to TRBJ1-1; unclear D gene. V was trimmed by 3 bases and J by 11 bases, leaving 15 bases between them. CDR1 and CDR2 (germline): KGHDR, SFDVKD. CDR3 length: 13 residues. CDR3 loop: CATSDGSSYGAFF. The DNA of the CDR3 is TGTGCCACCAGTGATGGTAGCTCGTACGGGGCTTTCTTT.

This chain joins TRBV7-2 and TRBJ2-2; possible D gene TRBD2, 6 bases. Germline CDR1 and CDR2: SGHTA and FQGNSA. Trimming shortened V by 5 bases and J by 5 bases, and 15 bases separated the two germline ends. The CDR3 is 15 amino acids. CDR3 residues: CASSGPGLRTGELFF. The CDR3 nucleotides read TGTGCCAGCAGCGGACCTGGACTAAGAACCGGGGAGCTGTTTTTT.

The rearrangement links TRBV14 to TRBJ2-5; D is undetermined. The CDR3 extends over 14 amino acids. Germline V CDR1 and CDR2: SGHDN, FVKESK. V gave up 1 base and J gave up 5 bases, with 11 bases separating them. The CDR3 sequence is CASSQGRILETQYF. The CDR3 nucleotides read TGTGCCAGCAGCCAAGGGCGGATCCTGGAGACCCAGTACTTC.

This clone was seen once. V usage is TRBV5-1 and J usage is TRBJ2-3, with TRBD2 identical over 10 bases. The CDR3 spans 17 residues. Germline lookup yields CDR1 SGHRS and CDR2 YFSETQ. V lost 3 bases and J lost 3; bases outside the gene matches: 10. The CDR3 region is CASSSGSGSGRTDTQYF. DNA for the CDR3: TGCGCCAGCAGCTCAGGATCGGGTAGCGGGAGGACAGATACGCAGTATTTT.

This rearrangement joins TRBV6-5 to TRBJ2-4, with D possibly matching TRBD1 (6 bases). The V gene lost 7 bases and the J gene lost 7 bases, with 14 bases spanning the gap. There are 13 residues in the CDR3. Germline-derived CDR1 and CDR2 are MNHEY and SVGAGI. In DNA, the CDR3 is TGTGCCAGCACAGGGGCGGGTCGGAACATTCAGTACTTC. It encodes CASTGAGRNIQYF.

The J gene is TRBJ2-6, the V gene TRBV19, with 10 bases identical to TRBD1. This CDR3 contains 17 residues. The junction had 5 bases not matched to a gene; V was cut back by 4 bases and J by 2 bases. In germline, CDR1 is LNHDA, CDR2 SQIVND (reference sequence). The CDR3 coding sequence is TGTGCCAGTAGTACGACAGGGGGCGCGGCTGGGGCCAACGTCCTGACTTTC. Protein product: CASSTTGGAAGANVLTF.

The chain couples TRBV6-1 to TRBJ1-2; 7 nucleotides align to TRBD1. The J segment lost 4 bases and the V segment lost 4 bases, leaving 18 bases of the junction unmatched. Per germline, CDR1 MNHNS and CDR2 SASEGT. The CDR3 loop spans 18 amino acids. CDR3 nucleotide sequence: TGTGCCAGCAGTGTGGATCTAGGGACAGCGACAGAGGCCTATGGCTACACCTTC. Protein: CASSVDLGTATEAYGYTF.

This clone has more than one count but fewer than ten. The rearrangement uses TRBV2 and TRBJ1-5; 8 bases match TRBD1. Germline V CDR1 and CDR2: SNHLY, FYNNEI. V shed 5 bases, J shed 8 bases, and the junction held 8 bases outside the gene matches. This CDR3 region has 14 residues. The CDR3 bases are TGTGCCAGCAGTCGCCAGGGGGCTGGGGAGCCCCAGCATTTT. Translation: CASSRQGAGEPQHF.

The CDR3 loop is CASSPRTGGTKNIQYF. CDR3 coding DNA: TGTGCCAGCAGCCCCCGGACAGGGGGCACCAAAAACATTCAGTACTTC. This sequence joins TRBV11-2 and TRBJ2-4; TRBD1 agrees at 11 bases. The V gene's germline CDR1 is SGHAT and CDR2 FQNNGV. Losses at the gene ends were 5 bases for V and 2 bases for J; bases not matched to a gene: 5. CDR3 length: 16 residues.

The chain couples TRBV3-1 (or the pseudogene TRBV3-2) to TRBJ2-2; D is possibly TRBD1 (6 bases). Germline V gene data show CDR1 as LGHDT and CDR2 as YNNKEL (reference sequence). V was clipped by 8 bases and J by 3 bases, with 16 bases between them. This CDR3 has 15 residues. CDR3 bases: TGTGCCAGCGCCGTACAGGGTGCCGACACCGGGGAGCTGTTTTTT. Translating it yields CASAVQGADTGELFF.

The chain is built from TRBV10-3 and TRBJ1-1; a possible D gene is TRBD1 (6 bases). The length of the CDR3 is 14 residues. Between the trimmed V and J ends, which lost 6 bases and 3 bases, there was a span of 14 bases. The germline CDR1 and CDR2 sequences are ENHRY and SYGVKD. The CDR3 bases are TGTGCCATCAGATACAGGGTGGAGTACACTGAAGCTTTCTTT. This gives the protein CAIRYRVEYTEAFF.

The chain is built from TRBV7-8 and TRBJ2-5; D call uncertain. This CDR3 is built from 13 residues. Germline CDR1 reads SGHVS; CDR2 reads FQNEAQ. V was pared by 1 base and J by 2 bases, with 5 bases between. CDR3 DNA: TGTGCCAGCAGCTTAGTACAGCAAGAGACCCAGTACTTC. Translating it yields CASSLVQQETQYF.

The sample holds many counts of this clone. The CDR3: CASSPPDGRYEQYF. The CDR3 DNA reads TGTGCCAGCTCACCACCGGATGGGCGATACGAGCAGTACTTC. V is TRBV18 and J is TRBJ2-7; D gene unclear. V dropped 0 bases and J dropped 4 bases, with 10 bases sitting between them. The CDR3 extends over 14 amino acids. CDR1 is KGHSH and CDR2 is LQKENI in the germline V gene.

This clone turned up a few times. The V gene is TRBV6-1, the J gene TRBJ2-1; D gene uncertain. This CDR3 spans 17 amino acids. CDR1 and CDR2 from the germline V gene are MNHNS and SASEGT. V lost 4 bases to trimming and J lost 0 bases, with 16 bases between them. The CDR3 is CASSVVFGQSSYNEQFF. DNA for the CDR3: TGTGCCAGCAGTGTTGTTTTTGGGCAGAGCTCCTACAATGAGCAGTTCTTC.

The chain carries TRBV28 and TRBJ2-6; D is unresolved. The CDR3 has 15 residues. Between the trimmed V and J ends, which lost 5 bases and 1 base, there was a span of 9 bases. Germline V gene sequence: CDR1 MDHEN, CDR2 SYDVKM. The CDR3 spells CASSITKSGANVLTF. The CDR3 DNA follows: TGTGCCAGCAGTATTACAAAATCTGGGGCCAACGTCCTGACTTTC. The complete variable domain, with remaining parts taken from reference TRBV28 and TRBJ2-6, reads DVKVTQSSRYLVKRTGEKVFLECVQDMDHENMFWYRQDPGLGLRLIYFSYDVKMKEKGDIPEGYSVSREKKERFSLILESASTNQTSMYLCASSITKSGANVLTFGAGSRLTVL.

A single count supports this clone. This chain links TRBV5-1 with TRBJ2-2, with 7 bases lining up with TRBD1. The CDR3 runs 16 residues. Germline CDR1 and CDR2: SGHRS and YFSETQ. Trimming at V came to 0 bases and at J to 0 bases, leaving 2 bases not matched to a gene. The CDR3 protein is CASSLGQGANTGELFF. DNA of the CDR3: TGCGCCAGCAGCTTGGGCCAGGGGGCGAACACCGGGGAGCTGTTTTTT. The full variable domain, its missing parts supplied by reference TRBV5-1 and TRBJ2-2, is KAGVTQTPRYLIKTRGQQVTLSCSPISGHRSVSWYQQTPGQGLQFLFEYFSETQRNKGNFPGRFSGRQFSNSRSEMNVSTLELGDSALYLCASSLGQGANTGELFFGEGSRLTVL.

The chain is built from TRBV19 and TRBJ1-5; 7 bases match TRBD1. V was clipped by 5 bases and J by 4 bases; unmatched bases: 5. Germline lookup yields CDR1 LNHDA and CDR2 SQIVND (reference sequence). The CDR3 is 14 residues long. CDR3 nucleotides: TGTGCCAGTAGTGAGACAGGGCTAAATCAGCCCCAGCATTTT. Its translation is CASSETGLNQPQHF.

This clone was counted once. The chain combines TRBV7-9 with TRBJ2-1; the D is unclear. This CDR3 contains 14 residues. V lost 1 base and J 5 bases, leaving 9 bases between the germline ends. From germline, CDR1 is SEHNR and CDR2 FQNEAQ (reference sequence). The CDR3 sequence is CASSLGQLNNEQFF. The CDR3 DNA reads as TGTGCCAGCAGCTTAGGCCAGTTGAACAATGAGCAGTTCTTC.

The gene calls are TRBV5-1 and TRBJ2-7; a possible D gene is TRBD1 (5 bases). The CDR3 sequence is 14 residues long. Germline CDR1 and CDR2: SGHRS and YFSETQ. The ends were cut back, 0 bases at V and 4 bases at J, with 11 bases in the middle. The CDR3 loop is CASSLGAQGYEQYF. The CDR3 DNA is TGCGCCAGCAGCTTGGGAGCCCAGGGTTACGAGCAGTACTTC.

The CDR3 loop is CASSLATGLNTEAFF. CDR3 DNA sequence: TGTGCCAGCAGCTTGGCAACAGGCCTGAACACTGAAGCTTTCTTT. The gene calls are TRBV5-6 and TRBJ1-1; D is perhaps TRBD1 (5 bases). CDR3 length: 15 residues. V lost 0 bases and J 0 bases, leaving 9 bases between the germline ends. Germline values: CDR1 SGHDT, CDR2 YYEEEE.

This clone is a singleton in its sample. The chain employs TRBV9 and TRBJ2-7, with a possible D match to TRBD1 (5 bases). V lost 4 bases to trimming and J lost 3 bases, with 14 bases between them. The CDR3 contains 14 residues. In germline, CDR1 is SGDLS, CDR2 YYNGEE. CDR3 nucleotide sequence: TGTGCCAGCAGCCCGAGTGGTCAGGGCTACGAGCAGTACTTC. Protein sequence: CASSPSGQGYEQYF.

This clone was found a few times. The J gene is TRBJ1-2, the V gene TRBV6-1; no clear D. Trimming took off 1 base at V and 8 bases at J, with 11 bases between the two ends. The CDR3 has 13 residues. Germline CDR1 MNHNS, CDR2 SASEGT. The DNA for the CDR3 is TGTGCCAGCAGTGAAGACAGTTCTTGGGGCTACACCTTC. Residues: CASSEDSSWGYTF.

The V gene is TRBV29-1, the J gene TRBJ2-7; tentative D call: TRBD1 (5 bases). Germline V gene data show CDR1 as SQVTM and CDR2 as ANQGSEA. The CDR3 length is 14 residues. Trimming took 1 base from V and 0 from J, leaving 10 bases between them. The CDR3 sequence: CSVEGGRTSYEQYF. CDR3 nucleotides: TGCAGCGTTGAAGGGGGCAGGACCTCCTACGAGCAGTACTTC.